This T cell receptor (beta chain) was sequenced during a study of control samples from healthy donors and cancer patients. Sequencing was performed with immunoSEQ multiplex PCR; in TCRdb, only in-frame clones are kept and a portion is missing. The sample gives 110,000 or so clones, about four fifths of which show up once; 13% is in the top ten. The germline V gene has CDR1 SGHDN and CDR2 FVKESK. V dropped 6 bases and J dropped 0 bases, with 8 bases sitting between them. The CDR3 has 13 residues. J is TRBJ1-1 and V is TRBV14, with D possibly being TRBD1 (5 bases). This sequence originates from a woman aged 50 to 60 in good health. The sequenced sample consisted of blood. The DNA for the CDR3 is TGTGCCAGCAGTCGGGACTTGAACACTGAAGCTTTCTTT. Translation: CASSRDLNTEAFF.